This T cell receptor beta chain was retrieved from a study of T cells in Graves' hyperthyroidism and ophthalmopathy. Findings and limits, study-wide: Median prediction lead before ophthalmopathy onset was 5 to 7.5 months with the model.

The CDR3 sequence is 14 residues long. Trimming removed 2 bases from V and 0 bases from J, with 8 bases in between. The study left out patients who had uncontrolled infection, other autoimmune disease, pregnancy or lactation. Fresh peripheral blood, approximately 9.7 ml, was the source of the PBMCs. What was amplified from RNA transcripts were TCR beta CDR3 regions. HTBI primers were the set used in a first-round RT-PCR of the TCR CDR3. TCRdb re-called the multiplex PCR reads through MiXCR, storing one row per CDR3 protein. The sample lists 400,000 to 500,000 distinct CDR3 sequences, under 15% occurring once. Turning to this clonotype: The target antigen is unknown.

The gene calls are TRBV12-3 or TRBV12-4 and TRBJ2-7; D remains unclear. This TCR came from a woman aged 18-30 years with Graves' hyperthyroidism. Material: blood. The CDR3 DNA follows: TGTGCCAGCAGTTTACTGGGTAGCTCCTACGAGCAGTACTTC. This gives the protein CASSLLGSSYEQYF.